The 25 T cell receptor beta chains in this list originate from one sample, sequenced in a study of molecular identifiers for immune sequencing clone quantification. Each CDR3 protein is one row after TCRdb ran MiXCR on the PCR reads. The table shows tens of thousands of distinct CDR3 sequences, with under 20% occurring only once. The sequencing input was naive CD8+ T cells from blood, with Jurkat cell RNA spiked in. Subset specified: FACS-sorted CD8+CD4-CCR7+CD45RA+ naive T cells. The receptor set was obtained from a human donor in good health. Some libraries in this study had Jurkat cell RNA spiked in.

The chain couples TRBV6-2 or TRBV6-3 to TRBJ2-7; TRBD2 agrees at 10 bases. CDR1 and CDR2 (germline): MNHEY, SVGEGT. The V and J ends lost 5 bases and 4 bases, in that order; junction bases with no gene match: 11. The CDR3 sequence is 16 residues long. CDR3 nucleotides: TGTGCCAGCAGTCCTATCCTAGCGGGAGAACGTTACGAGCAGTACTTC. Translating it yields CASSPILAGERYEQYF.

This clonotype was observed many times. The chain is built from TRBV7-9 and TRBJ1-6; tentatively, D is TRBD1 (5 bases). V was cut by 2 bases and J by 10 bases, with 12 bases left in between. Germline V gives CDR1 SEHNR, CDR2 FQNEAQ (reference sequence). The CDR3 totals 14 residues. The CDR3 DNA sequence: TGTGCCAGCAGCTTAAGCAGGGAGGAATCACCCCTCCACTTT. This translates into CASSLSREESPLHF.

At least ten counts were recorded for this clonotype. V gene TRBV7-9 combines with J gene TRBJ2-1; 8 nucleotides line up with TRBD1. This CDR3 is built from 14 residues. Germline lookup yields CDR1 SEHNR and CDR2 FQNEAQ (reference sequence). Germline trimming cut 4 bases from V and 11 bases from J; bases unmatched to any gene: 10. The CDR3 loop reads CASSSPTGAGKQFF. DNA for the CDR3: TGTGCCAGCAGCTCTCCGACAGGGGCCGGAAAGCAGTTCTTC.

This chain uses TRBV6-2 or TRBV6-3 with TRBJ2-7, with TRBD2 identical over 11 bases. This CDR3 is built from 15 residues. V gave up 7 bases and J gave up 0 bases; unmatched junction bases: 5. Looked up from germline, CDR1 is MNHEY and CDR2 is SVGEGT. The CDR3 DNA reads TGTGCCAGCATCCCCGGACTAGCGGGCTCCTACGAGCAGTACTTC. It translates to CASIPGLAGSYEQYF.

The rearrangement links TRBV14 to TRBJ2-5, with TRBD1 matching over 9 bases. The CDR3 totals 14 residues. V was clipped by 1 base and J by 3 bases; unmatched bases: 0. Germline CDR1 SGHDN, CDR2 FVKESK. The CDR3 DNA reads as TGTGCCAGCAGCCAAGGGACAGGGGAAGAGACCCAGTACTTC. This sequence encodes CASSQGTGEETQYF.

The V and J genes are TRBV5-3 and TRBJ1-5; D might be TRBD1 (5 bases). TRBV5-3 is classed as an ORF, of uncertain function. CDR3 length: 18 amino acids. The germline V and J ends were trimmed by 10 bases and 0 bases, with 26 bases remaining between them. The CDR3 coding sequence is TGTGCCCGAGGACAAGGAATTAACCCCAGCTATAGCAATCAGCCCCAGCATTTT. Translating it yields CARGQGINPSYSNQPQHF.

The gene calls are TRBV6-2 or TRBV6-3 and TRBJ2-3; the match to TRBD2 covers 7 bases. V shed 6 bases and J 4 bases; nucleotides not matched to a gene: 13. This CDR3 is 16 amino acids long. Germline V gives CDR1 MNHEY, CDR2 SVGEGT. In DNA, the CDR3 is TGTGCCAGCAGCGAGCCACGAGCGGGGCGAGCAGATACGCAGTATTTT. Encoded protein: CASSEPRAGRADTQYF.

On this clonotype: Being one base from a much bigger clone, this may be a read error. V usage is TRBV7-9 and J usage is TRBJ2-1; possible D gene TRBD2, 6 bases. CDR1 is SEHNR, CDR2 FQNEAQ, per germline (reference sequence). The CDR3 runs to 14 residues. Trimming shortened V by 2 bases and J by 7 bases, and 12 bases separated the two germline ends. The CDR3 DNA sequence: TGTGCCAGCAGCTTAACGGCGGGGCGTAATGAGCAGTTCTTC. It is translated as CASSLTAGRNEQFF.

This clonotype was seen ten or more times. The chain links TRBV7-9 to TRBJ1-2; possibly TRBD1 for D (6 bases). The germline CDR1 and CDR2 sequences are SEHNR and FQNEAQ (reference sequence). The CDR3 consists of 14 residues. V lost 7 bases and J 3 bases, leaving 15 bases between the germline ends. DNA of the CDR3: TGTGCCAGCATATCTATGGGGGCCTACTATGGCTACACCTTC. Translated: CASISMGAYYGYTF.

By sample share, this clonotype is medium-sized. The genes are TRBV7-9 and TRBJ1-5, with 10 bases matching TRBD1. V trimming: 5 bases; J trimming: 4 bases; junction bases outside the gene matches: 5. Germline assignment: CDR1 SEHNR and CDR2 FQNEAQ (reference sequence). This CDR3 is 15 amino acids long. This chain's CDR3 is CASSGTGAGNQPQHF. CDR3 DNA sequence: TGTGCCAGCAGCGGGACAGGGGCTGGAAATCAGCCCCAGCATTTT.

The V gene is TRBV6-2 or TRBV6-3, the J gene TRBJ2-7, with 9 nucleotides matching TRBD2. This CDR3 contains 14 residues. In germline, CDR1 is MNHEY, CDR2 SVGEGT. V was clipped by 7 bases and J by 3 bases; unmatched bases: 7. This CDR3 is CASKPGLALYEQYF. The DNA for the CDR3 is TGTGCCAGCAAACCGGGACTAGCTCTCTACGAGCAGTACTTC.

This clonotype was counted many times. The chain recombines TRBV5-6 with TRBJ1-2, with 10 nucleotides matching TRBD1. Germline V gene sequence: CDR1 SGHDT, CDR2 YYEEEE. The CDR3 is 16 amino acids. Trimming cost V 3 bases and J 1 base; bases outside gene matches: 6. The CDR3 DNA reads TGTGCCAGCAGCTGGGGGACAGGGGCGTTTAACTATGGCTACACCTTC. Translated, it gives CASSWGTGAFNYGYTF.

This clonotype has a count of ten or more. The CDR3 spells CASSLTGGSSYEQYF. Here the CDR3 DNA reads TGTGCCAGCAGCTTGACAGGGGGAAGCTCCTACGAGCAGTACTTC. The V gene is TRBV7-2, the J gene TRBJ2-7, with 9 bases aligning to TRBD1. The CDR3 is 15 residues long. Per germline, CDR1 SGHTA and CDR2 FQGNSA. J gave up 0 bases and V 3 bases, and 3 bases lay outside the gene matches.

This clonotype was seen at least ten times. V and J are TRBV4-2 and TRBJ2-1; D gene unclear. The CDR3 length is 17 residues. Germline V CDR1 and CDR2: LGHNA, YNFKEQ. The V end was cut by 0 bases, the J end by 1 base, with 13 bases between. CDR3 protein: CASSQDITERSYNEQFF. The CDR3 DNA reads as TGTGCCAGCAGCCAAGATATAACAGAAAGGTCCTACAATGAGCAGTTCTTC.

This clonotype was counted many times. CDR3 sequence reads: CASSVVGGRARDEQFF. Here the CDR3 DNA reads TGTGCCAGCAGCGTAGTTGGCGGGAGGGCCAGGGATGAGCAGTTCTTC. This rearrangement joins TRBV9 to TRBJ2-1; 9 nucleotides match TRBD2. Germline V gene data show CDR1 as SGDLS and CDR2 as YYNGEE. The CDR3 covers 16 residues. V lost 0 bases and J lost 8; bases outside the gene matches: 9.

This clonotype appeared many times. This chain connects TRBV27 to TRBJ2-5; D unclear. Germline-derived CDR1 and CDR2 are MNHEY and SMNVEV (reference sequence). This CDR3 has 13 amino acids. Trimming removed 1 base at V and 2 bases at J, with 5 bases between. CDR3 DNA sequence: TGTGCCAGCAGTTTATTTCAGCAAGAGACCCAGTACTTC. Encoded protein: CASSLFQQETQYF.

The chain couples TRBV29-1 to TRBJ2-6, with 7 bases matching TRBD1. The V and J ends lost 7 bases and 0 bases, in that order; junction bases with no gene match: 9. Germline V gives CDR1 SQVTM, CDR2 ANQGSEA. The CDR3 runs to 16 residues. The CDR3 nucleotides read TGCAGCGCTCTGGACAGGTCTTACTCTGGGGCCAACGTCCTGACTTTC. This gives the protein CSALDRSYSGANVLTF.

This CDR3 is CASRIGTGSYEQYF. Written as DNA, the CDR3 is TGTGCCAGCAGGATCGGGACAGGCTCCTACGAGCAGTACTTC. The V gene is TRBV28, the J gene TRBJ2-7; 8 bases map to TRBD1. In germline, CDR1 is MDHEN, CDR2 SYDVKM. This CDR3 has 14 residues. Germline trimming cut 6 bases from V and 0 bases from J; bases unmatched to any gene: 4.

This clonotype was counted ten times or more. This chain's CDR3 is CASSLADRNQETQYF. The CDR3, as DNA: TGTGCCAGCAGCTTAGCGGACAGGAACCAAGAGACCCAGTACTTC. This sequence joins TRBV11-2 and TRBJ2-5; 7 bases fit TRBD1. The CDR3 spans 15 residues. V was pared by 1 base and J by 0 bases, with 2 bases of the junction left unmatched. CDR1 and CDR2 from the germline V gene are SGHAT and FQNNGV. Together with reference TRBV11-2 and TRBJ2-5, the CDR3 gives the full variable domain: EAGVAQSPRYKIIEKRQSVAFWCNPISGHATLYWYQQILGQGPKLLIQFQNNGVVDDSQLPKDRFSAERLKGVDSTLKIQPAKLEDSAVYLCASSLADRNQETQYFGPGTRLLVL.

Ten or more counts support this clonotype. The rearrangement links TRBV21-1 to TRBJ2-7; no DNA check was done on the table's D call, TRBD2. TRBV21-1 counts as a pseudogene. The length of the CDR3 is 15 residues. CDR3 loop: CASSKAFPRQDEQYF. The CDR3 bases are TGTGCCAGCAGCAAAGCTTTTCCCCGCCAGGACGAGCAGTACTTC.

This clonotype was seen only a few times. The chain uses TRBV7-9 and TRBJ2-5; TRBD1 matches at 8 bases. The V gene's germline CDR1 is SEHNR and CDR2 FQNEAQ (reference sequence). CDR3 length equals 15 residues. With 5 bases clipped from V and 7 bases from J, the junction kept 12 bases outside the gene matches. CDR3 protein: CASSRLPGQEGTQYF. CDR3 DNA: TGTGCCAGCAGCCGACTCCCGGGACAGGAGGGGACCCAGTACTTC.

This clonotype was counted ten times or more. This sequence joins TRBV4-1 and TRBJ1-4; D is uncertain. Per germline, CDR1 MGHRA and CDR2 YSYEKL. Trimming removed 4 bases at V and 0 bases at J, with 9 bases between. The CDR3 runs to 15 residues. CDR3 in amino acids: CASSPGDATNEKLFF. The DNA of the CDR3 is TGCGCCAGCAGCCCCGGGGATGCAACTAATGAAAAACTGTTTTTT.

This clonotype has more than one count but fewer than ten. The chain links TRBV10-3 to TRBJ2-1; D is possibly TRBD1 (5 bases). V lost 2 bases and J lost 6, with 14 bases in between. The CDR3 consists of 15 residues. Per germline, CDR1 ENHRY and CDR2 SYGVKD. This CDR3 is CAISEDRYQRNEQFF. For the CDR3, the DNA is TGTGCCATCAGTGAGGACAGATATCAACGCAATGAGCAGTTCTTC.

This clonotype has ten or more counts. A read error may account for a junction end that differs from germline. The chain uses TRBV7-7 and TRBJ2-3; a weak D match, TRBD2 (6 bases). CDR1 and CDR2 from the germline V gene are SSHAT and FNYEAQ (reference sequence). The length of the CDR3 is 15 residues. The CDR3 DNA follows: TGTGCTAGCAGCTTAGTTGGCGGGGGCACAGATACGCAGTATTTT. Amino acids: CASSLVGGGTDTQYF.

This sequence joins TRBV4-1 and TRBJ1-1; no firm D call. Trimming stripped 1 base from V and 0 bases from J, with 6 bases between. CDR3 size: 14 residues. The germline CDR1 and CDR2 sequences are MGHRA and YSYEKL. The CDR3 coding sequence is TGCGCCAGCAGCCAAGGGGTCATGAACACTGAAGCTTTCTTT. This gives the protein CASSQGVMNTEAFF.